The next 31 T cell receptor beta chains were all read from a single sample in a study of blood T cell repertoires in COVID-19. Sequencing was performed with immunoSEQ multiplex PCR; in TCRdb, only in-frame clones are kept and a portion is missing. The repertoire holds around 140,000 clones, with about nine tenths as singletons. Input material: PBMCs or T cells enriched from blood (not recorded which). Every receptor here comes from a man aged 50 to 59 who had recovered from COVID-19.

In its sample, this clone was seen a few times. The chain recombines TRBV19 with TRBJ2-3; D uncertain. Germline values: CDR1 LNHDA, CDR2 SQIVND (reference sequence). CDR3 length: 14 residues. V was trimmed by 1 base and J by 4 bases, leaving 9 bases between them. The CDR3, as DNA: TGTGCCAGTAGTATAGGTGACTCGCCAGATACGCAGTATTTT. Its protein is CASSIGDSPDTQYF.

The rearrangement links TRBV5-5 to TRBJ1-3, with 7 bases lining up with TRBD1. J lost 1 base, V lost 4 bases, and 14 bases had no gene match. The germline V gene has CDR1 SGHKS and CDR2 YYEKEE (reference sequence). CDR3 length equals 18 residues. CDR3 sequence: CASSIIAGTAISGNTIYF. The CDR3, as DNA: TGTGCCAGCAGCATCATTGCTGGGACAGCTATTTCTGGAAACACCATATATTTT. The entire variable domain, with the rest obtained from reference TRBV5-5 and TRBJ1-3, is as follows: DAGVTQSPTHLIKTRGQQVTLRCSPISGHKSVSWYQQVLGQGPQFIFQYYEKEERGRGNFPDRFSARQFPNYSSELNVNALLLGDSALYLCASSIIAGTAISGNTIYFGEGSWLTVV.

The V and J genes are TRBV6-5 and TRBJ2-7; 7 nucleotides match TRBD1. CDR3 length: 14 amino acids. The germline V gene has CDR1 MNHEY and CDR2 SVGAGI. Trimming removed 6 bases from V and 1 base from J; junction bases left unmatched: 6. CDR3 amino acids: CASRAQGLSYEQYV. The CDR3 region has the DNA TGTGCCAGCAGAGCACAGGGGTTGTCCTACGAGCAGTACGTC.

The chain carries TRBV2 and TRBJ1-4, with TRBD1 identical over 8 bases. Germline V lookup: CDR1 SNHLY, CDR2 FYNNEI. V was clipped by 5 bases and J by 4 bases; unmatched bases: 3. CDR3 length: 14 residues. DNA for the CDR3: TGTGCCAGCAGTATTGACAGGGGTAATGAAAAACTGTTTTTT. Translation gives CASSIDRGNEKLFF.

This rearrangement joins TRBV4-3 to TRBJ2-5; D perhaps matches TRBD2 (5 bases). Trimming took 0 bases from V and 5 from J, leaving 13 bases between them. CDR3 length: 15 residues. Germline V gene lookup returns CDR1 LGHNA and CDR2 YSLEER. CDR3 sequence: CASSQERADGETQYF. In DNA, the CDR3 is TGCGCCAGCAGCCAAGAGAGGGCAGATGGGGAGACCCAGTACTTC.

The rearrangement uses TRBV5-4 and TRBJ1-2; the D gene is possibly TRBD1 (6 bases). The CDR3 is made up of 14 amino acids. The V end lost 4 bases, the J end lost 2 bases, and 12 bases lay between the germline ends. Germline loops: CDR1 SGHNT, CDR2 YYREEE (reference sequence). CDR3 amino acids: CASSPDRTNYGYTF. CDR3 coding DNA: TGTGCCAGCAGCCCCGACAGGACAAACTATGGCTACACCTTC. Using reference TRBV5-4 and TRBJ1-2 for the parts outside the CDR3, the full variable domain is ETGVTQSPTHLIKTRGQQVTLRCSSQSGHNTVSWYQQALGQGPQFIFQYYREEENGRGNFPPRFSGLQFPNYSSELNVNALELDDSALYLCASSPDRTNYGYTFGSGTRLTVV.

The V call is TRBV9, the J call TRBJ1-1; TRBD1 agrees at 8 bases. Germline V CDR1 and CDR2: SGDLS, YYNGEE. Germline trimming cut 3 bases from V and 1 base from J; bases unmatched to any gene: 2. The CDR3 runs to 14 residues. The CDR3 DNA sequence: TGTGCCAGCAGCGCGACAGGGGCGAACACTGAAGCTTTCTTT. Encoded protein: CASSATGANTEAFF.

The V gene is TRBV11-2, the J gene TRBJ2-7; tentatively, D is TRBD2 (5 bases). The V gene lost 2 bases and the J gene lost 1 base, with 9 bases spanning the gap. The CDR3 is 14 amino acids. Germline V CDR1 and CDR2: SGHAT, FQNNGV. For the CDR3, the DNA is TGTGCCAGCAGCTTACGGGAAATTTCCTACGAGCAGTACGTC. Translating gives CASSLREISYEQYV.

This chain links TRBV9 with TRBJ2-7; 8 nucleotides match TRBD1. CDR3 length: 17 amino acids. CDR1 is SGDLS and CDR2 is YYNGEE in the germline V gene. V was pared by 3 bases and J by 1 base, with 12 bases of the junction left unmatched. CDR3 bases: TGTGCCAGCAGCGCCTCCACTGGGACAGGCATTTCCTACGAGCAGTACTTC. Its translation is CASSASTGTGISYEQYF.

This chain joins TRBV24-1 and TRBJ2-5; 7 bases map to TRBD1. Germline loops: CDR1 KGHDR, CDR2 SFDVKD. J was trimmed by 2 bases and V by 4 bases; bases with no gene match: 6. This CDR3 is built from 15 residues. CDR3 protein: CATSDSGTAQETQYF. CDR3 in DNA: TGTGCCACCAGTGACTCCGGGACAGCGCAAGAGACCCAGTACTTC.

The chain has TRBV30 and TRBJ2-5; 7 bases are shared with TRBD2. The CDR3 has 17 amino acids. The V and J ends lost 2 bases and 3 bases, in that order; junction bases with no gene match: 15. Germline values: CDR1 GTSNPN, CDR2 SVGIG (reference sequence). This CDR3 is CAWSPRGGLAGKETQYF. As DNA, the CDR3 is TGTGCCTGGAGTCCACGTGGGGGGTTAGCGGGTAAAGAGACCCAGTACTTC.

The chain has TRBV7-9 and TRBJ2-3; 10 positions match TRBD2. J lost 4 bases, V lost 4 bases, and 11 bases had no gene match. Germline V gene lookup returns CDR1 SEHNR and CDR2 FQNEAQ (reference sequence). This CDR3 has 17 residues. This chain's CDR3 is CASSSITRAGGPDTQYF. Here the CDR3 DNA reads TGTGCCAGCAGCTCCATCACGCGAGCGGGGGGGCCAGATACGCAGTATTTT.

The gene calls are TRBV2 and TRBJ2-1, with unresolved D. V gave up 8 bases and J gave up 4 bases, with 12 bases separating them. The V gene's germline CDR1 is SNHLY and CDR2 FYNNEI. This CDR3 has 13 amino acids. Written as DNA, the CDR3 is TGTGCCAGCTGGTCAGATCAGTACAATGAGCAGTTCTTC. It translates to CASWSDQYNEQFF.

The J gene is TRBJ2-2, the V gene TRBV28; no firm D call. The CDR3 runs 15 residues. The germline gives CDR1 MDHEN, CDR2 SYDVKM. V lost 5 bases and J 5 bases, leaving 15 bases between the germline ends. This CDR3 reads CASSPVPSWTGELFF. Here the CDR3 DNA reads TGTGCCAGCAGTCCCGTCCCGAGCTGGACCGGGGAGCTGTTTTTT.

The J gene is TRBJ1-6, the V gene TRBV15; D is possibly TRBD1 (5 bases). In germline, CDR1 is LNHNV, CDR2 YYDKDF (reference sequence). The CDR3 runs 15 residues. The V end lost 0 bases, the J end lost 8 bases, and 11 bases lay between the germline ends. The CDR3 here is CATSRERGDYSPLHF. Here the CDR3 DNA reads TGTGCCACCAGCAGAGAAAGAGGGGACTATTCACCCCTCCACTTT.

In this sample, this clone turned up a few times. V is TRBV9 and J is TRBJ1-4, with TRBD1 identical over 11 bases. CDR1 SGDLS and CDR2 YYNGEE come from the germline V gene. The CDR3 runs to 15 residues. Trimming removed 4 bases from V and 8 bases from J; junction bases left unmatched: 7. CDR3 nucleotides: TGTGCCAGCAGCCCAGAGGACAGGGGGCGAGAAAAACTGTTTTTT. It is translated as CASSPEDRGREKLFF.

This clone was recorded a few times. The chain combines TRBV6-2 or TRBV6-3 with TRBJ1-2, with D possibly TRBD1 on 5 matching bases. The CDR3 runs to 12 residues. Germline V gene data show CDR1 as MNHEY and CDR2 as SVGEGT. V lost 4 bases and J 14 bases, leaving 17 bases between the germline ends. DNA for the CDR3: TGTGCCAGCAGTTCCCGACAGACGAGGAATACCTTC. This codes for CASSSRQTRNTF.

This clone was seen a single time. This chain uses TRBV27 with TRBJ2-7; maybe TRBD1 (6 bases). CDR1 and CDR2 from the germline V gene are MNHEY and SMNVEV (reference sequence). The CDR3 length is 14 residues. V lost 3 bases and J 2 bases, leaving 11 bases between the germline ends. The CDR3 protein is CASSLGHPAYEQYV. CDR3 bases: TGTGCCAGCAGTTTGGGACATCCCGCCTACGAGCAGTACGTC.

V is TRBV12-3 or TRBV12-4 and J is TRBJ1-2, with TRBD1 as a possible D gene (5 bases). Trimming cost V 6 bases and J 9 bases, with 17 bases left between them. The CDR3 runs 13 residues. CDR3: CASRSGLDNSYTF. The CDR3 bases are TGTGCCAGCAGGTCGGGACTCGACAATAGCTACACCTTC.

V is TRBV28 and J is TRBJ1-2; perhaps TRBD1 as D (5 bases). The V gene lost 4 bases and the J gene lost 8 bases, with 8 bases spanning the gap. Germline CDR1 and CDR2: MDHEN and SYDVKM. The CDR3 is made up of 11 amino acids. CDR3 sequence reads: CASSSRAGYTF. CDR3 in DNA: TGTGCCAGCAGTTCCAGGGCCGGCTACACCTTC.

The chain has TRBV5-4 and TRBJ2-7, with TRBD1 matching over 10 bases. The CDR3 contains 15 residues. Germline V CDR1 and CDR2: SGHNT, YYREEE (reference sequence). The V segment lost 4 bases and the J segment 1 base; nucleotides outside the gene matches: 5. The CDR3 nucleotides read TGTGCCAGCAGCGGCCGGGACAGGGGATCCTACGAGCAGTACTTC. Translating it yields CASSGRDRGSYEQYF.

This clone was recorded once. The chain is built from TRBV10-3 and TRBJ1-2; possibly TRBD1 for D (5 bases). The germline V and J ends were trimmed by 3 bases and 7 bases, with 18 bases remaining between them. Germline V lookup: CDR1 ENHRY, CDR2 SYGVKD. CDR3 length: 15 residues. The CDR3 nucleotides read TGTGCCATCAGTGATCACTCCAGGGATAGGCGTGGCTACACCTTC. Translating gives CAISDHSRDRRGYTF.

Only a few counts were recorded for this clone. This sequence joins TRBV7-2 and TRBJ1-6, with 8 bases identical to TRBD1. Germline trimming cut 4 bases from V and 7 bases from J; bases unmatched to any gene: 6. The CDR3 length is 15 residues. Germline loops: CDR1 SGHTA, CDR2 FQGNSA. CDR3 residues: CASSSWTGTNSPLHF. CDR3 bases: TGTGCCAGCAGCTCCTGGACAGGGACGAATTCACCCCTCCACTTT.

The chain employs TRBV27 and TRBJ2-7; maybe TRBD1 (6 bases). CDR3 length: 13 amino acids. Germline CDR1 MNHEY, CDR2 SMNVEV (reference sequence). V was shortened by 4 bases and J by 0 bases, with 7 bases between the two germline ends. The CDR3 DNA reads as TGTGCCAGCAGTTGGGACACCTCCTACGAGCAGTACTTC. Protein sequence: CASSWDTSYEQYF.

The chain joins TRBV28 to TRBJ1-2; D gene unclear. CDR1 is MDHEN and CDR2 is SYDVKM in the germline V gene. Trimming cost V 1 base and J 5 bases, with 14 bases left between them. This CDR3 comprises 15 residues. In DNA, the CDR3 is TGTGCCAGCAGTTTATTTGGGAGTTATGTATATGGCTACACCTTC. Protein: CASSLFGSYVYGYTF.

The V and J genes are TRBV4-3 and TRBJ1-4; weak D call: TRBD1 (5 bases). The CDR3 contains 14 residues. Per germline, CDR1 LGHNA and CDR2 YSLEER. V shed 3 bases and J shed 5 bases, with 10 bases lying between them. The CDR3: CASSQGPRNEKLFF. DNA of the CDR3: TGCGCCAGCAGCCAGGGGCCCCGAAATGAAAAACTGTTTTTT.

The chain links TRBV19 to TRBJ1-4; TRBD1 aligns across 7 bases. Looked up from germline, CDR1 is LNHDA and CDR2 is SQIVND (reference sequence). The ends lost 6 bases at V and 8 bases at J; junction bases unmatched: 9. The CDR3 runs 14 residues. The CDR3: CASRPGTAREKLFF. The CDR3 DNA is TGTGCCAGTAGACCCGGGACAGCAAGGGAAAAACTGTTTTTT.

This rearrangement joins TRBV5-1 to TRBJ1-2; 8 nucleotides agree with TRBD1. Germline V gene sequence: CDR1 SGHRS, CDR2 YFSETQ. The CDR3 spans 15 residues. V was pared by 0 bases and J by 2 bases, with 3 bases of the junction left unmatched. CDR3 coding DNA: TGCGCCAGCAGCTTGGTCCAGGGGGCGAACTATGGCTACACCTTC. Translating it yields CASSLVQGANYGYTF.

This chain uses TRBV7-9 with TRBJ2-1; D perhaps matches TRBD2 (5 bases). Germline CDR1 is SEHNR and CDR2 is FQNEAQ (reference sequence). The V end was cut by 6 bases, the J end by 1 base, with 16 bases between. This CDR3 is built from 16 residues. CDR3 bases: TGTGCCAGCAGACAGCTAGCTACCTTTTCCTACAATGAGCAGTTCTTC. Amino acids: CASRQLATFSYNEQFF.

This chain links TRBV19 with TRBJ1-5; TRBD1 agrees at 8 bases. The V segment lost 7 bases and the J segment 2 bases; nucleotides outside the gene matches: 16. This CDR3 region has 18 residues. Germline V CDR1 and CDR2: LNHDA, SQIVND (reference sequence). As DNA, the CDR3 is TGTGCCAGTACATACTATACACAGGGGGGTTCGCGCAATCAGCCCCAGCATTTT. Translated: CASTYYTQGGSRNQPQHF.

This rearrangement joins TRBV6-5 to TRBJ2-1; D is unclear. The CDR3 has 13 amino acids. Trimming left V 2 bases short and J 4 bases short, with 6 bases between. Germline V CDR1 and CDR2: MNHEY, SVGAGI. CDR3 bases: TGTGCCAGCAGTTACGGGCTTTACAATGAGCAGTTCTTC. This encodes CASSYGLYNEQFF.